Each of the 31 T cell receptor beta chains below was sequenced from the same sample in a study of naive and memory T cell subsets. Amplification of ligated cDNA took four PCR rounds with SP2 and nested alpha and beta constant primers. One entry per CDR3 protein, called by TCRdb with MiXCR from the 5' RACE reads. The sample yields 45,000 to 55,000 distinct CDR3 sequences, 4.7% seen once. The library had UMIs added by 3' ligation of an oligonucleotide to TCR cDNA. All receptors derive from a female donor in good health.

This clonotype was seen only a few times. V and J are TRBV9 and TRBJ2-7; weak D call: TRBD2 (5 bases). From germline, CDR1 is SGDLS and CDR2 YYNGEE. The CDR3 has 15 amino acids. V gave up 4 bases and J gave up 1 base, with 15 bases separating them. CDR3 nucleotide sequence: TGTGCCAGCAGCCCGACGGACTCCCGGTCCTACGAGCAGTACTTC. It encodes CASSPTDSRSYEQYF.

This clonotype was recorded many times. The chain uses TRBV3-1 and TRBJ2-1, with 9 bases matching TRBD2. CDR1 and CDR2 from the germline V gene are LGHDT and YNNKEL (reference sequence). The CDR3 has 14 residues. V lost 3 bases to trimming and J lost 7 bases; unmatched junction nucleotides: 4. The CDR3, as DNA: TGTGCCAGCAGCCAGGACACTAGCGGGAATGAGCAGTTCTTC. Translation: CASSQDTSGNEQFF.

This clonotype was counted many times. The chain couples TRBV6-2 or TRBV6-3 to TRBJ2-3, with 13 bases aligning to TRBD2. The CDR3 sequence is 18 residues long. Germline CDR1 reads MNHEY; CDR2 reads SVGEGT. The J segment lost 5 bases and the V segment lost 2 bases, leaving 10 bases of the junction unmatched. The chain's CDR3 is CASSYPTNGLAGVDTQYF. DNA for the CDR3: TGTGCCAGCAGTTACCCTACTAACGGACTAGCGGGAGTAGATACGCAGTATTTT.

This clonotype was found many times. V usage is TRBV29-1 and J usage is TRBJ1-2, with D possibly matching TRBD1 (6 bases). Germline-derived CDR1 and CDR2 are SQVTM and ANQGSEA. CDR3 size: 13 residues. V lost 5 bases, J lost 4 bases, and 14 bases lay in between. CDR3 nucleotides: TGCAGCGTTTTAACAGGGAAGGGCTATGGCTACACCTTC. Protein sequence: CSVLTGKGYGYTF.

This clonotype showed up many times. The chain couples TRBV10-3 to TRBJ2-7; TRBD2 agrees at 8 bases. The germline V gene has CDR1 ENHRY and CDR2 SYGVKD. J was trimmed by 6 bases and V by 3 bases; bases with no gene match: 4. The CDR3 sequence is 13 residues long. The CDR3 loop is CAISERGGGEQYF. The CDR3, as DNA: TGTGCCATCAGTGAACGGGGGGGCGGCGAGCAGTACTTC.

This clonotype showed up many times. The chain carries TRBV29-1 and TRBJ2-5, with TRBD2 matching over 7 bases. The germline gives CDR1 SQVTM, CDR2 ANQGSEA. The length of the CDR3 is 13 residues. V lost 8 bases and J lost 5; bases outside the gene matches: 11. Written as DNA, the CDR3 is TGCAGCACTCTCCGGGGGGTGAAGGAGACCCAGTACTTC. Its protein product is CSTLRGVKETQYF.

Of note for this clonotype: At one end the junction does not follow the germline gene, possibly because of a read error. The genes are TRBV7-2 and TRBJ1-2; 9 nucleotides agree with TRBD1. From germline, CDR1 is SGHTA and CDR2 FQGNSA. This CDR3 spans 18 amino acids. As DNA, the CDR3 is TGTGCCAGCAGTAATCTCAGAGGGGACAGGGTATTAAACTATGGCGACACCTTC. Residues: CASSNLRGDRVLNYGDTF.

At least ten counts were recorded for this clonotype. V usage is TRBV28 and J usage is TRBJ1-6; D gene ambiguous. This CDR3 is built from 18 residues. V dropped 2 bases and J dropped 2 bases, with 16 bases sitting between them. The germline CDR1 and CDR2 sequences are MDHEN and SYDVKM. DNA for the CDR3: TGTGCCAGCAGTTTACGGCAGGTCGGGAAGGCCTATAATTCACCCCTCCACTTT. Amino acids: CASSLRQVGKAYNSPLHF.

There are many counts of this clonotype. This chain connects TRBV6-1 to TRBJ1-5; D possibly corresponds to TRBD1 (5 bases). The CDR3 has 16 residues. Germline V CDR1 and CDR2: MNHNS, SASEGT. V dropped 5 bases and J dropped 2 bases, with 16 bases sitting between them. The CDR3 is CASSPSWTLGNQPQHF. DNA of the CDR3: TGTGCCAGCAGTCCTTCCTGGACATTGGGCAATCAGCCCCAGCATTTT.

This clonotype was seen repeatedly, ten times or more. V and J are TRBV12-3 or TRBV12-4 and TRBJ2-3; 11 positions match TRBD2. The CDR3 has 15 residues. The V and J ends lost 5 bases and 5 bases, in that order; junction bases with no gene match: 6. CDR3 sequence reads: CASSHLAGGIDTQYF. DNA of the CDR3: TGTGCCAGCAGTCATCTAGCGGGAGGTATAGATACGCAGTATTTT.

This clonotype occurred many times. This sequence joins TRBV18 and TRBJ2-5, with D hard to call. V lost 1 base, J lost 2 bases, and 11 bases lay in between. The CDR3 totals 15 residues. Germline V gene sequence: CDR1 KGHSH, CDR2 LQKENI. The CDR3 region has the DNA TGTGCCAGCTCACCACTTAAAGCACCACAAGAGACCCAGTACTTC. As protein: CASSPLKAPQETQYF.

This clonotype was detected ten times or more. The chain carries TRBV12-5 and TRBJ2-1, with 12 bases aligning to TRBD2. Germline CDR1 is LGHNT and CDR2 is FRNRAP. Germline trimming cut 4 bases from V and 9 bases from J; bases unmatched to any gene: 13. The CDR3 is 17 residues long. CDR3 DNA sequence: TGTGCTAGTGGTTCCAGACTAGCGGGAGAGGATAGTATTGAGCAGTTCTTC. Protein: CASGSRLAGEDSIEQFF.

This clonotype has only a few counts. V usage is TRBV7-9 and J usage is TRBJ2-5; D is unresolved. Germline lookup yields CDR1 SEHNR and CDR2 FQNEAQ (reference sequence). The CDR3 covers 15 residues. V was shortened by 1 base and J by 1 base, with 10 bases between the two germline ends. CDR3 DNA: TGTGCCAGCAGCTTAGTGGCGGCGGTCCAAGAGACCCAGTACTTC. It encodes CASSLVAAVQETQYF.

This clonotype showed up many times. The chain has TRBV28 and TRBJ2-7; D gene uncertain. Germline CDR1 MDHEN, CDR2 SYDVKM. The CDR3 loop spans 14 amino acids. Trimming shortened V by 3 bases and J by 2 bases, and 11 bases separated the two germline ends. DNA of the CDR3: TGTGCCAGCAGTTTCCGGACCCTCCCCTACGAGCAGTACTTC. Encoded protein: CASSFRTLPYEQYF.

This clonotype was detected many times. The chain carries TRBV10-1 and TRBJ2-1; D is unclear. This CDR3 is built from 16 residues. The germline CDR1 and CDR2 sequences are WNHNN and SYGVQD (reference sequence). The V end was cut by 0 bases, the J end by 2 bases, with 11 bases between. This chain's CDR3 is CASSESRAKAYNEQFF. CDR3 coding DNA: TGCGCCAGCAGTGAGTCCCGGGCAAAGGCCTACAATGAGCAGTTCTTC.

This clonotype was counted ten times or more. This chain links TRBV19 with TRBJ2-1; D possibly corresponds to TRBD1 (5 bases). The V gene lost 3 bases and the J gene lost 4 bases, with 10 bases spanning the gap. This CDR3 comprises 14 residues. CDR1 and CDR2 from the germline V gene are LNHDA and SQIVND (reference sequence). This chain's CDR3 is CASSIIGVYNEQFF. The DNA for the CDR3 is TGTGCCAGTAGTATTATAGGGGTATACAATGAGCAGTTCTTC.

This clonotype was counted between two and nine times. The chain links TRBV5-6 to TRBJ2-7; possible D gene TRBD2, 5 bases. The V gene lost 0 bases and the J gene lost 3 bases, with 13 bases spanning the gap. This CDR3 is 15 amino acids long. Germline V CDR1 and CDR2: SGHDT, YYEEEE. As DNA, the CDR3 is TGTGCCAGCAGCTTGGCCGGGGAAGGGATCTACGAGCAGTACTTC. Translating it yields CASSLAGEGIYEQYF.

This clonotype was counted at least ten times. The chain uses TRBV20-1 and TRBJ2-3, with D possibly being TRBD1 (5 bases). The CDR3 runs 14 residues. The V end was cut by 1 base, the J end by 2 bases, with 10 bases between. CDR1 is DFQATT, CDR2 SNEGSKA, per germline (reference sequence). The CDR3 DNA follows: TGCAGTGCTAGAGGACAGCTTTACACAGATACGCAGTATTTT. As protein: CSARGQLYTDTQYF.

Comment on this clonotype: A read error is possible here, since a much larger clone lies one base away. CDR3 protein: CASSTPGQGSYGDTF. The CDR3 DNA is TGTGCCAGCAGTACGCCGGGACAGGGAAGCTATGGCGACACCTTC. The chain uses TRBV6-5 and TRBJ1-2, with TRBD1 identical over 9 bases. Germline V CDR1 and CDR2: MNHEY, SVGAGI. CDR3 length: 15 residues.

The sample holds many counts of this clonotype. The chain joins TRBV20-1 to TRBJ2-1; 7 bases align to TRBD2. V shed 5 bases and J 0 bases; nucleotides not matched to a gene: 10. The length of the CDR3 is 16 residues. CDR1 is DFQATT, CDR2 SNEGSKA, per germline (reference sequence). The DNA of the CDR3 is TGCAGTGCTCCGAGTAAAGGCGGGAGCTCCTACAATGAGCAGTTCTTC. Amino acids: CSAPSKGGSSYNEQFF.

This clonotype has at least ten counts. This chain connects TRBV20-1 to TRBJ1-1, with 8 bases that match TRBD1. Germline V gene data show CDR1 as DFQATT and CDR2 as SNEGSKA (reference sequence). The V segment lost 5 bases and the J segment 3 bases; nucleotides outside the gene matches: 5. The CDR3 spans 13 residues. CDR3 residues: CSAPRGRDTEAFF. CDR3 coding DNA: TGCAGTGCTCCCAGGGGGCGGGACACTGAAGCTTTCTTT.

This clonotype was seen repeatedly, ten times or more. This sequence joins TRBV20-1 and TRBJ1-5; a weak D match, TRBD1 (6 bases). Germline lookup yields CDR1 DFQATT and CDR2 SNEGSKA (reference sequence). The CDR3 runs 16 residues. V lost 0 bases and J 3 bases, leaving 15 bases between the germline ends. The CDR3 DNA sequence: TGCAGTGCTAGAGATTCCGAAAGGGGGTTCAATCAGCCCCAGCATTTT. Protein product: CSARDSERGFNQPQHF.

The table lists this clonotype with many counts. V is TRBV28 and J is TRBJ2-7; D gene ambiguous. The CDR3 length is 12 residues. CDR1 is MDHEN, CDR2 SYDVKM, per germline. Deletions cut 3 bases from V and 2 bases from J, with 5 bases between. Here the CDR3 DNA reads TGTGCCAGCAGTTTCACTACCTACGAGCAGTACTTC. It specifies CASSFTTYEQYF.

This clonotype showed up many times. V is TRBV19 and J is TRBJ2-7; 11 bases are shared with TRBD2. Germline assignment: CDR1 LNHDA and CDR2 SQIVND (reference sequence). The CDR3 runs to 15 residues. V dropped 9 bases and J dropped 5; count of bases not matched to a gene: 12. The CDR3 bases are TGTGCCAGCCGAGGTGGGCTAGCGGGAGGTAACGAGCAGTACTTC. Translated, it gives CASRGGLAGGNEQYF.

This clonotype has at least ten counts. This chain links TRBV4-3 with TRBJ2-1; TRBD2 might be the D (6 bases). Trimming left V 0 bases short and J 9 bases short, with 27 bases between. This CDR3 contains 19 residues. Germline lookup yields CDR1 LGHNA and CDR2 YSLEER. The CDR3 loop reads CASSQDFSDYRPLRGEQFF. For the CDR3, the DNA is TGCGCCAGCAGCCAAGACTTCTCGGACTACAGGCCTCTGCGCGGTGAGCAGTTCTTC.

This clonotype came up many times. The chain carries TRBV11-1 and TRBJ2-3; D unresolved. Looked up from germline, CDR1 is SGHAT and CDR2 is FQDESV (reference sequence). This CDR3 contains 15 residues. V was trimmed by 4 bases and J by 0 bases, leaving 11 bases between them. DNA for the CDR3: TGTGCCAGCAGCTCGACCGGCTACAGCACAGATACGCAGTATTTT. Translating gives CASSSTGYSTDTQYF.

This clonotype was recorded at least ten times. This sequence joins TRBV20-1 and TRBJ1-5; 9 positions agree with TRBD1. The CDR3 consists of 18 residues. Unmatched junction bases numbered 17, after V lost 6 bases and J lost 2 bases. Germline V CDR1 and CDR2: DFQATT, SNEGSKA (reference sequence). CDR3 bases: TGCAGTGCGCCACCCGGGACAGGGAGGTTTAGAGGCAATCAGCCCCAGCATTTT. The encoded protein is CSAPPGTGRFRGNQPQHF.

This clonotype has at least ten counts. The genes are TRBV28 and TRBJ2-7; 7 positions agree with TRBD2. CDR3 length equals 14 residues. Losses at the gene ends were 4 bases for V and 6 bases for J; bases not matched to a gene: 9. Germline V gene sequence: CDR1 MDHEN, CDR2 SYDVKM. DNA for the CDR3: TGTGCCAGCAGTTGGGGGGGTCAGCGCCGCGAGCAGTACTTC. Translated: CASSWGGQRREQYF. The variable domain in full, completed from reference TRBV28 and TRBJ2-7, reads DVKVTQSSRYLVKRTGEKVFLECVQDMDHENMFWYRQDPGLGLRLIYFSYDVKMKEKGDIPEGYSVSREKKERFSLILESASTNQTSMYLCASSWGGQRREQYFGPGTRLTVT.

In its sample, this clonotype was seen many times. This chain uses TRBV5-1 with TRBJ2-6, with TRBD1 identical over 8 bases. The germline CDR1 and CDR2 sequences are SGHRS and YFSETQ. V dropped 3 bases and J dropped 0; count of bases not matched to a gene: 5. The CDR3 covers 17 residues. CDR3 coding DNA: TGCGCCAGCAGCTCGACAGGGGTCTACTCTGGGGCCAACGTCCTGACTTTC. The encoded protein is CASSSTGVYSGANVLTF.

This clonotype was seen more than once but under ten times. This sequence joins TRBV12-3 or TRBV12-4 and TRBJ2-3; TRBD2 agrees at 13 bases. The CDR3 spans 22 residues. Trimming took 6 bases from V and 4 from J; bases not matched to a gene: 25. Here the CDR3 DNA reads TGTGCCAGCAGACCCGGGATATACCCGGGACTAGCGGGACTCCCGGGCCCAGATACGCAGTATTTT. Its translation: CASRPGIYPGLAGLPGPDTQYF.

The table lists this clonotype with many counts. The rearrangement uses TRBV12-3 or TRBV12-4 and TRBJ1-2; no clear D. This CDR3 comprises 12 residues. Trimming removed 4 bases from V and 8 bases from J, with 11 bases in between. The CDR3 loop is CASSYKGRGYTF. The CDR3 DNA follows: TGTGCCAGCAGTTACAAAGGGAGAGGCTACACCTTC.